The clone carrying this TCR beta chain was counted once. Its antigen is currently unknown. The sample comes from a study of vaccination effects on CD4 cells after COVID-19. Study information: BNT162b2 vaccine or mRNA-1273 vaccine was given to participants in two doses.

The assay was immunoSEQ multiplex PCR, and TCRdb's table has in-frame clones only and misses some. The data hold roughly 42,000 clones, with more than 60% observed a single time. CD4+ T cells specific for antigen were expanded with viral peptide pools by the ViraFEST assay before sequencing. Upon completion of about ten days in culture, CD4+ T cells were isolated. People in the vaccine group had not been infected with SARS-CoV-2 before, and their nucleocapsid antibodies were negative. V lost 5 bases and J lost 2; bases outside the gene matches: 5. Germline-derived CDR1 and CDR2 are ENHRY and SYGVKD. The CDR3 is 14 amino acids.

The source of this sequence is a human donor who received a COVID-19 vaccine. The starting material was CD4+ T cells from PBMCs cultured with HCoV-OC43 spike peptides, obtained before COVID-19 vaccination. Regarding subset: HCoV-OC43 spike overlapping peptide pool stimulation. V and J are TRBV10-3 and TRBJ1-2, with TRBD1 matching over 7 bases. The CDR3 is CAISRGGANYGYTF. CDR3 sequence (DNA): TGTGCCATCAGTCGAGGGGGCGCGAACTATGGCTACACCTTC.